This T cell receptor beta chain was sequenced during a study of blood T cell repertoires in COVID-19. Background on the study: PBMCs, B-cell-depleted T cells, or T cells were the source of the cDNA or gDNA that made up the material.

This CDR3 region has 16 residues. Deletions cut 2 bases from V and 2 bases from J, with 12 bases between. Looked up from germline, CDR1 is MNHEY and CDR2 is SVGEGT. Original handling: Nucleated cell counts were estimated from reference gene primer amplification. The method was immunoSEQ multiplex PCR; TCRdb's version includes in-frame clones alone and lacks a portion of them. The D gene and trimming were derived from the DNA, and the V and J assignments and clone size from that table. Here the sample spans 70,000 to 95,000 clones, roughly 87% being singletons. The chain recombines TRBV6-2 or TRBV6-3 with TRBJ2-2; a weak D match, TRBD1 (6 bases). Specimen: peripheral blood. The TCR comes from a man in his 70s with acute or convalescent COVID-19. The DNA for the CDR3 is TGTGCCAGCAGTTACGTCGGGACAAGAAACACCGGGGAGCTGTTTTTT. Its translation: CASSYVGTRNTGELFF.